The 21 T cell receptor beta chains below were found in one sample sequenced in a study of cytomegalovirus exposure and HLA in healthy donors. Vbeta (60) and Jbeta (13) primers were used in the PCR. Data came from immunoSEQ multiplex PCR; TCRdb stores just in-frame clones and leaves some out. The data show about 160,000 clones, with roughly two thirds seen just once and over 2.5% held by the top ten. Sequenced sample: PBMCs. The receptors originated from a woman younger than 45 in good health and CMV-seronegative.

This clone was picked up a small number of times. The gene calls are TRBV2 and TRBJ2-5; TRBD1 matches at 8 bases. V trimming: 6 bases; J trimming: 3 bases; junction bases outside the gene matches: 3. CDR3 length equals 13 residues. CDR1 and CDR2 from the germline V gene are SNHLY and FYNNEI. CDR3 DNA: TGTGCCAGCAGGGGGACAGGCGAAGAGACCCAGTACTTC. Its translation is CASRGTGEETQYF.

The DNA of the CDR3 is TGTGCCAGCAGTGACGTGGCGGGAGGACGGTACAATGAGCAGTTCTTC. Amino acid sequence: CASSDVAGGRYNEQFF. The chain is built from TRBV28 and TRBJ2-1; 8 bases align to TRBD2. After removal of 5 bases from V and 4 bases from J, the junction contained 10 bases not matched to a gene. This CDR3 has 16 residues. Germline V gene lookup returns CDR1 MDHEN and CDR2 SYDVKM.

V is TRBV2 and J is TRBJ1-4; 7 bases align to TRBD1. The germline V gene has CDR1 SNHLY and CDR2 FYNNEI. This CDR3 is built from 14 residues. Trimming at V came to 7 bases and at J to 5 bases, leaving 7 bases not matched to a gene. The CDR3 is CASMRDSGNEKLFF. For the CDR3, the DNA is TGTGCCAGCATGCGGGACAGCGGGAATGAAAAACTGTTTTTT.

The V call is TRBV7-9, the J call TRBJ2-3; possible D gene TRBD1, 5 bases. The CDR3 has 16 amino acids. Germline values: CDR1 SEHNR, CDR2 FQNEAQ (reference sequence). Deletions cut 5 bases from V and 1 base from J, with 16 bases between. CDR3 protein: CASSHRQYVGTDTQYF. The CDR3 bases are TGTGCCAGCAGCCACCGACAGTACGTAGGCACAGATACGCAGTATTTT. The full variable domain, completed using reference TRBV7-9 and TRBJ2-3, is DTGVSQNPRHKITKRGQNVTFRCDPISEHNRLYWYRQTLGQGPEFLTYFQNEAQLEKSRLLSDRFSAERPKGSFSTLEIQRTEQGDSAMYLCASSHRQYVGTDTQYFGPGTRLTVL.

This clone was seen only once. The CDR3 spells CASSFRAENYGYTF. The DNA for the CDR3 is TGTGCCAGCAGCTTTCGAGCGGAGAACTATGGCTACACCTTC. The chain carries TRBV5-6 and TRBJ1-2; D unclear. The CDR3 runs 14 residues. Germline V lookup: CDR1 SGHDT, CDR2 YYEEEE. V lost 2 bases and J lost 2, with 10 bases in between.

The chain employs TRBV30 and TRBJ2-1, with D unresolved. Per germline, CDR1 GTSNPN and CDR2 SVGIG (reference sequence). Trimming left V 2 bases short and J 10 bases short, with 12 bases between. The CDR3 sequence is 12 residues long. The CDR3 spells CAWSPDWREQFF. The CDR3 nucleotides are TGTGCCTGGAGTCCAGACTGGCGGGAGCAGTTCTTC.

This sequence joins TRBV6-5 and TRBJ1-5, with D hard to call. The germline V gene encodes CDR1 MNHEY and CDR2 SVGAGI. Trimming took 5 bases from V and 4 from J, leaving 15 bases between them. This CDR3 has 15 amino acids. CDR3 DNA sequence: TGTGCCAGCAGTCCCCCGGGAGATACAAATCAGCCCCAGCATTTT. It specifies CASSPPGDTNQPQHF.

This clone has a handful of counts. The V call is TRBV4-2, the J call TRBJ2-3; maybe TRBD2 (5 bases). The CDR3 runs 14 residues. Between the trimmed V and J ends, which lost 3 bases and 2 bases, there was a span of 9 bases. The germline gives CDR1 LGHNA, CDR2 YNFKEQ. The CDR3 bases are TGTGCCAGCAGCCAGGACTCGATCACAGATACGCAGTATTTT. Protein product: CASSQDSITDTQYF.

The chain is built from TRBV30 and TRBJ2-1, with D possibly being TRBD1 (6 bases). This CDR3 spans 15 amino acids. Per the germline V gene, CDR1 is GTSNPN and CDR2 is SVGIG (reference sequence). Trimming removed 0 bases from V and 0 bases from J, with 9 bases in between. The CDR3 loop reads CAWSVGTSSYNEQFF. The CDR3 coding sequence is TGTGCCTGGAGTGTTGGGACAAGCTCCTACAATGAGCAGTTCTTC.

This clone was counted only a few times. The chain is built from TRBV29-1 and TRBJ2-1; the match to TRBD1 covers 8 bases. Germline values: CDR1 SQVTM, CDR2 ANQGSEA. Trimming removed 6 bases from V and 3 bases from J; junction bases left unmatched: 7. The CDR3 extends over 14 amino acids. The CDR3 coding sequence is TGCAGCGTCCAAGGACAGGGTTACTACAATGAGCAGTTCTTC. Its protein product is CSVQGQGYYNEQFF.

This chain joins TRBV5-1 and TRBJ2-5; tentative D call: TRBD1 (5 bases). CDR1 SGHRS and CDR2 YFSETQ come from the germline V gene. This CDR3 spans 17 amino acids. The V end lost 0 bases, the J end lost 2 bases, and 17 bases lay between the germline ends. The CDR3 here is CASSLGLGVGGQETQYF. CDR3 sequence (DNA): TGCGCCAGCAGCTTGGGTTTAGGGGTCGGTGGACAAGAGACCCAGTACTTC.

This clone was seen a few times. The chain employs TRBV28 and TRBJ1-3; D remains ambiguous. This CDR3 has 14 residues. From germline, CDR1 is MDHEN and CDR2 SYDVKM. Trimming shortened V by 6 bases and J by 1 base, and 10 bases separated the two germline ends. The chain's CDR3 is CASRARPSGNTIYF. The CDR3 DNA sequence: TGTGCCAGCAGGGCTCGCCCTTCTGGAAACACCATATATTTT.

The chain is built from TRBV29-1 and TRBJ1-4; TRBD1 agrees at 9 bases. Germline values: CDR1 SQVTM, CDR2 ANQGSEA. The CDR3 sequence is 13 residues long. J lost 8 bases, V lost 6 bases, and 7 bases had no gene match. Written as DNA, the CDR3 is TGCAGCGTAACCGGGACAGGGAGCGAAAAACTGTTTTTT. Amino acid sequence: CSVTGTGSEKLFF.

This chain links TRBV28 with TRBJ2-7; TRBD1 matches 9 bases. Trimming cost V 6 bases and J 3 bases; bases outside gene matches: 6. CDR1 and CDR2 (germline): MDHEN, SYDVKM. CDR3 length equals 14 residues. In DNA, the CDR3 is TGTGCCAGCAGGACCGGGACAGGGAACTACGAGCAGTACTTC. The encoded protein is CASRTGTGNYEQYF.

The genes are TRBV5-4 and TRBJ2-3; 8 bases are shared with TRBD2. V lost 2 bases, J lost 2 bases, and 4 bases stayed unmatched. This CDR3 contains 15 residues. Germline V lookup: CDR1 SGHNT, CDR2 YYREEE (reference sequence). This CDR3 reads CASSFPRGDTDTQYF. In DNA, the CDR3 is TGTGCCAGCAGCTTTCCGCGGGGGGACACAGATACGCAGTATTTT.

This clone was counted between two and nine times. The chain uses TRBV6-4 and TRBJ2-3; 8 nucleotides align to TRBD2. The CDR3 has 15 residues. The junction had 4 bases not matched to a gene; V was cut back by 0 bases and J by 5 bases. CDR1 is MRHNA, CDR2 SNTAGT, per germline. In DNA, the CDR3 is TGTGCCAGCAGTGACTCGGGGGCGGGGGGAGATACGCAGTATTTT. It specifies CASSDSGAGGDTQYF.

The V and J genes are TRBV6-1 and TRBJ2-7; 10 bases match TRBD1. Germline V gene lookup returns CDR1 MNHNS and CDR2 SASEGT. The ends lost 7 bases at V and 3 bases at J; junction bases unmatched: 6. This CDR3 contains 14 residues. CDR3 sequence: CASKVDRGLYEQYF. The CDR3 DNA reads TGTGCCAGCAAGGTCGACAGGGGGCTCTACGAGCAGTACTTC.

As for this clone: The junction differs from germline at one of its ends, possibly a read error. The V gene is TRBV5-4, the J gene TRBJ2-7; 9 bases are a match to TRBD1. Per germline, CDR1 SGHNT and CDR2 YYREEE (reference sequence). The CDR3 covers 16 residues. The CDR3 here is CASSLVHPGQGSGAFF. The CDR3 nucleotides are TGTGCCAGCAGCTTGGTCCATCCGGGACAGGGAAGTGGTGCTTTTTTC. The full variable domain, with the rest looked up from reference TRBV5-4 and TRBJ2-7, is ETGVTQSPTHLIKTRGQQVTLRCSSQSGHNTVSWYQQALGQGPQFIFQYYREEENGRGNFPPRFSGLQFPNYSSELNVNALELDDSALYLCASSLVHPGQGSGAFFGPGTRLTVT.

A word on this clone: Distinct nucleotide sequences in the sample also encode this CDR3. The chain combines TRBV2 with TRBJ1-2, with D perhaps matching TRBD1 (5 bases). The CDR3 has 14 amino acids. Germline CDR1 is SNHLY and CDR2 is FYNNEI. V shed 3 bases and J shed 3 bases, with 11 bases lying between them. The CDR3 is CASSDGARYYGYTF. The CDR3 bases are TGTGCCAGCAGTGATGGGGCCAGGTACTATGGCTACACCTTC.

The J gene is TRBJ2-1, the V gene TRBV4-3, with 9 bases identical to TRBD2. Germline assignment: CDR1 LGHNA and CDR2 YSLEER. The CDR3 length is 15 residues. Losses at the gene ends were 1 base for V and 5 bases for J; bases not matched to a gene: 3. The CDR3 reads CASSQGGLANNEQFF. Here the CDR3 DNA reads TGCGCCAGCAGCCAAGGGGGACTAGCCAACAATGAGCAGTTCTTC.

This clone was counted between two and nine times. CDR3 residues: CASSLDPGTGYGYTF. In DNA, the CDR3 is TGTGCCAGCAGCTTAGACCCCGGGACAGGCTATGGCTACACCTTC. The chain couples TRBV7-2 to TRBJ1-2, with 8 bases that match TRBD1. CDR1 and CDR2 (germline): SGHTA, FQGNSA. This CDR3 has 15 amino acids. V gave up 1 base and J gave up 4 bases; unmatched junction bases: 5.